This T cell receptor beta chain was sequenced for a study of blood T cell repertoires in COVID-19 (dated by TCRdb to the early 2020s). Notes on the research overall: Samples covering the acute and convalescent phases of COVID-19 were provided by collaborators in the United States, Italy and Spain. The prospective study material was composed of cDNA or gDNA derived from T cells, B-cell-depleted T cells, or PBMCs. Subjects who had been exposed to COVID-19, were actively infected with it, or had recovered from it provided the deeply sampled blood TCRbeta repertoires that made up the dataset. The repertoires were made available in a free public database intended to serve as a resource for research on the immune response to SARS-CoV-2. Samples were obtained from the ongoing ImmuneRACE study (first 160 participants) and from over 1,000 subjects provided by 6 global collaborators. The sample metadata nearly always contained a de-identified subject ID, COVID-19 status, age in years and sex. HLA class I and class II types, where available, came from metadata supplied by the sample provider rather than from assay-based typing.

After removal of 8 bases from V and 5 bases from J, the junction retains 0 bases not matched to a gene. The germline V gene specifies MDHEN as CDR1 and SYDVKM as CDR2. Its CDR3 holds 11 amino acids, cysteine through phenylalanine. Of the read, only the CDR3 DNA is kept; its 33 bases are in frame from base 1. One collaborating source in Seattle enrolled patients during active infection and followed them longitudinally through the course of disease. The collaborating institutions used their own protocols to collect whole blood in K2EDTA tubes. For TCRbeta analysis, collaborators shipped samples in one of three forms: frozen whole blood, isolated PBMCs, or DNA extracted from either of those sample types. The study at large found these results: The amount of clinical and demographic metadata varied by source and participant and was provided uncurated.

TCRbeta CDR3 regions were amplified from genomic DNA using the immunoSEQ Assay, a bias-controlled multiplex PCR. Turning to the authors' computational methods: The number of nucleated cells in each sample was estimated by amplification of reference gene primers within the assay. Sequence reads were collapsed and filtered to measure the absolute abundance of every unique TCRbeta CDR3 rearrangement. For each sample, productive Simpson clonality was calculated as the square root of Simpson's diversity index over productive rearrangements. TCRdb mirrors the immuneACCESS table, restricted to in-frame sequences. Some clones are absent from its copies; in checked studies, under half trace to an unresolved V gene, and the reason for the others is unknown. V, J and clone size are taken as reported in that table, and D and trimming were inferred from the DNA itself. The sample table contains about 410,000 clones; only one count was recorded for about nine tenths of them. The top ten constitute 1.5% to 1.7% of the sample.

As for this clone: No antigen is known for it. No quality values exist for individual bases; no much larger clone is one base distant.

Sequenced material: peripheral blood. The sequence derives from a woman between 35 and 50 years old with COVID-19, enrolled during active disease. The rearranged chain carries TRBV28 and TRBJ1-2; TRBD1 fits 9 bases in the junction. The DNA sequence reads TGTGCCAGCGGACAGGGGTATGGCTACACCTTC. Translated, it gives CASGQGYGYTF.